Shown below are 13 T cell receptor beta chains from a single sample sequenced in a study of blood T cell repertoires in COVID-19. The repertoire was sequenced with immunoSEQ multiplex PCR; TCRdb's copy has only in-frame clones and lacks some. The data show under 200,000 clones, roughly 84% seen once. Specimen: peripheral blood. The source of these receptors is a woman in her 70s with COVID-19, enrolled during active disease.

CDR3 residues: CASSHQLHTANTEAFF. The CDR3 region has the DNA TGTGCCAGCAGCCACCAGCTCCACACAGCTAACACTGAAGCTTTCTTT. This rearrangement joins TRBV5-4 to TRBJ1-1; D unclear. CDR1 is SGHNT, CDR2 YYREEE, per germline (reference sequence). The CDR3 consists of 16 residues. Deletions cut 4 bases from V and 2 bases from J, with 18 bases between. Full variable domain (outside the CDR3, taken from reference TRBV5-4 and TRBJ1-1): ETGVTQSPTHLIKTRGQQVTLRCSSQSGHNTVSWYQQALGQGPQFIFQYYREEENGRGNFPPRFSGLQFPNYSSELNVNALELDDSALYLCASSHQLHTANTEAFFGQGTRLTVV.

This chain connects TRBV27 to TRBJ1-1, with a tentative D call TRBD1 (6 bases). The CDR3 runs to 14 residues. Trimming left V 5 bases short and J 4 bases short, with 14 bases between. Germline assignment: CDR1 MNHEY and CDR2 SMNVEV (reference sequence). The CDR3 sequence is CASSPAGGGTEAFF. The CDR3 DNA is TGTGCCAGCAGTCCAGCGGGGGGCGGCACTGAAGCTTTCTTT.

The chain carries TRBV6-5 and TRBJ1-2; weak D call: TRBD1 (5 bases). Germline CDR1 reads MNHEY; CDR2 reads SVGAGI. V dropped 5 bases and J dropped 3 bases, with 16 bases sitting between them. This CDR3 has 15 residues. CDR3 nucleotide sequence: TGTGCCAGCAGTCAACATAAGGGGATCGACTATGGCTACACCTTC. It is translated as CASSQHKGIDYGYTF.

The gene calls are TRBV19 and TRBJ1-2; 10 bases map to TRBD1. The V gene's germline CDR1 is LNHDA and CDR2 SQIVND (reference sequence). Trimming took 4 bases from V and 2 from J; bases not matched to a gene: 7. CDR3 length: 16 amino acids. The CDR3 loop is CASSTRRTGGNYGYTF. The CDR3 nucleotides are TGTGCCAGTAGTACCCGGAGGACAGGGGGAAACTATGGCTACACCTTC. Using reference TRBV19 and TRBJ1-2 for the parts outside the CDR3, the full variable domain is DGGITQSPKYLFRKEGQNVTLSCEQNLNHDAMYWYRQDPGQGLRLIYYSQIVNDFQKGDIAEGYSVSREKKESFPLTVTSAQKNPTAFYLCASSTRRTGGNYGYTFGSGTRLTVV.

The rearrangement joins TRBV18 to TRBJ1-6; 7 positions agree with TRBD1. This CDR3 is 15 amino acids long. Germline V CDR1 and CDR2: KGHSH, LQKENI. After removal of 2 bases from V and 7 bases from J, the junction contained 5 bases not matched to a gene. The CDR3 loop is CASSPRDRGNSPLHF. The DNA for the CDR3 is TGTGCCAGCTCACCAAGGGACAGAGGGAATTCACCCCTCCACTTT.

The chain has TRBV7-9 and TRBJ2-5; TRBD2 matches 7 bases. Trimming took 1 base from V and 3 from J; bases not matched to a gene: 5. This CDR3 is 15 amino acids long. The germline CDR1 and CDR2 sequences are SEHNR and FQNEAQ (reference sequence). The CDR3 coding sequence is TGTGCCAGCAGCTTAGTAGTAGGGACTAAAGAGACCCAGTACTTC. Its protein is CASSLVVGTKETQYF.

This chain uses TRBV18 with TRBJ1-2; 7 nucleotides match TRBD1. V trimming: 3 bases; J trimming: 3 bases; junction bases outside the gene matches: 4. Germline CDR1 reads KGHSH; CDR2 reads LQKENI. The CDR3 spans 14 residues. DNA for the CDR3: TGTGCCAGCTCACCCGCCGACAGGGACTATGGCTACACCTTC. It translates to CASSPADRDYGYTF.

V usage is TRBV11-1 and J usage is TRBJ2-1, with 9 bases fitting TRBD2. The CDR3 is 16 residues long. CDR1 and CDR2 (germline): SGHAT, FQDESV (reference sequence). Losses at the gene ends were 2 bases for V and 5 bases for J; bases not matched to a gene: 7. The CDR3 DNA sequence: TGTGCCAGCAGCTTAACGACTAGCGGAAGTAACAATGAGCAGTTCTTC. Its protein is CASSLTTSGSNNEQFF.

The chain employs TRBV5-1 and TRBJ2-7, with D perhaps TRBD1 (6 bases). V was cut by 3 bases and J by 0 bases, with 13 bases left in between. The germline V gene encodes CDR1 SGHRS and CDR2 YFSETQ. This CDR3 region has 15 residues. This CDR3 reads CASSSQGQSSYEQYF. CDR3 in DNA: TGCGCCAGCAGCTCACAGGGCCAAAGCTCCTACGAGCAGTACTTC.

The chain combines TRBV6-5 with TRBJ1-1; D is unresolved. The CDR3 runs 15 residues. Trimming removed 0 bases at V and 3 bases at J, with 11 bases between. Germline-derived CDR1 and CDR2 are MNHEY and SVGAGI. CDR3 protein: CASSYSRDGYTEAFF. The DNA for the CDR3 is TGTGCCAGCAGTTACTCGAGGGATGGATACACTGAAGCTTTCTTT.

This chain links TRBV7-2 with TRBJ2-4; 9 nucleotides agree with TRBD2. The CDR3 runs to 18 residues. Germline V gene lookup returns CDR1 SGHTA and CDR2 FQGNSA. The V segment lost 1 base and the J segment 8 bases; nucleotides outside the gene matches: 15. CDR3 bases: TGTGCCAGCAGCTTAGAATTTCCGCGAGCGGGAGGTGGGGACATTCAGTACTTC. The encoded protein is CASSLEFPRAGGGDIQYF.

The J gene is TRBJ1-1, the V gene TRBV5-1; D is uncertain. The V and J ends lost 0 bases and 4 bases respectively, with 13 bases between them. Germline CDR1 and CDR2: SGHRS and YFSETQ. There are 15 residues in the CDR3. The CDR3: CASSLVEPVLTEAFF. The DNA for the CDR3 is TGCGCCAGCAGCTTGGTCGAACCGGTACTCACTGAAGCTTTCTTT.

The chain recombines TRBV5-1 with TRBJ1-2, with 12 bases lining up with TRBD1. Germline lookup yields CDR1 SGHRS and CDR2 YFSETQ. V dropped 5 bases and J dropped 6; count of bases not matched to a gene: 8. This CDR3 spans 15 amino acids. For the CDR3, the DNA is TGCGCCAGCAGTTCCGGGACAGGGGGCGCCGATGGCTACACCTTC. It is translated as CASSSGTGGADGYTF.